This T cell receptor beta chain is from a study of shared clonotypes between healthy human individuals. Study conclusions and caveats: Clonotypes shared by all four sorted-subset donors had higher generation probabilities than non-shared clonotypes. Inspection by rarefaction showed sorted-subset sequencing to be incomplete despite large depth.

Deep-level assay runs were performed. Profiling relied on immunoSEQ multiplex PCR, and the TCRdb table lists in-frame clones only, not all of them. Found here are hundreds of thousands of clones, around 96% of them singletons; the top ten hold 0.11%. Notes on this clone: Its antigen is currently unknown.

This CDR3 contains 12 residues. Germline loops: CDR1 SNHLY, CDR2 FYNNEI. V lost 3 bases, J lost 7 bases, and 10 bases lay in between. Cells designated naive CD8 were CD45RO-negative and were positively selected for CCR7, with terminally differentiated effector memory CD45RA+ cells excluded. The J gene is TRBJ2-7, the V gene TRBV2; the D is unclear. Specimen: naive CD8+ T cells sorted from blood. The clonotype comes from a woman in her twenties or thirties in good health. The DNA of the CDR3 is TGTGCCAGCAGTGACCACCGGGTTGAGCAGTACTTC. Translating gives CASSDHRVEQYF.